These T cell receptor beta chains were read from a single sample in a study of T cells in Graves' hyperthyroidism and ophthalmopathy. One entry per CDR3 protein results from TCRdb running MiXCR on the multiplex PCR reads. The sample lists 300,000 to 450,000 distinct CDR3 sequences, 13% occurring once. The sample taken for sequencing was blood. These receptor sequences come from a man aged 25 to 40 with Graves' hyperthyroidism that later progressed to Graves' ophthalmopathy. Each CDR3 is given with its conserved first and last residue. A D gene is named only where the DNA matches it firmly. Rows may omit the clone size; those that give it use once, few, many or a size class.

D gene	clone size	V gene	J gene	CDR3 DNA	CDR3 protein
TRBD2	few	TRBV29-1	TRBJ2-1	TGCAGCGTTGGTCTACCGGGGGGGCCTCTCAATGAGCAGTTCTTC	CSVGLPGGPLNEQFF
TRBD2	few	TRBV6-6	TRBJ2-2	TGTGCCAGCAGTTACTCTTGGGGGGGCACCGGGGAGCTGTTTTTT	CASSYSWGGTGELFF
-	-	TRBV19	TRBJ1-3	TGTGCCAGTAGTCCCCCGTCAGGGATCTCTGGAAACACCATATATTTT	CASSPPSGISGNTIYF
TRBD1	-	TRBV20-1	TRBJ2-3	TGCAGTGCTAGAGGTGGGAAGGGGGCGGCAGATACGCAGTATTTT	CSARGGKGAADTQYF
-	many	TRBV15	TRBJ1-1	TGTGCCACCAGCAAGGGGACCGCGGATTTCACTGAAGCTTTCTTT	CATSKGTADFTEAFF
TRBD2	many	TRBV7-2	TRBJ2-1	TGTGCCGAGGGGCGCGGGGGGCCATACAATGAGCAGTTCTTC	CAEGRGGPYNEQFF
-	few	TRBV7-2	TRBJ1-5	TGTGCCAGCAGCTTAGGGTTGGGATTTAGCAATCAGCCCCAGCATTTT	CASSLGLGFSNQPQHF
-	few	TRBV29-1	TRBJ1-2	TGCAGCGTATCCCAGGCCAACTATGGCTACACCTTC	CSVSQANYGYTF
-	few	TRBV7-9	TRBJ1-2	TGTGTCAGCAGCTTAGACGGAAACTATGGCTACACCTTC	CVSSLDGNYGYTF
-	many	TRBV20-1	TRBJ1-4	TGCAGTGCTCCGGGCCTCCAGGGACGGGAAAAACTGTTTTTT	CSAPGLQGREKLFF
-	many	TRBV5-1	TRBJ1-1	TGCGCCAGCAGCCAACAATTCAGGGGTAACACTGAAGCTTTCTTT	CASSQQFRGNTEAFF
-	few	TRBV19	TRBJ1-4	TGTGCCAGTAGTATAGGTGGGACGGCCTCTGAAAAACTGTTTTTT	CASSIGGTASEKLFF
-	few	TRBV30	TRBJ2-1	TGTGCCTGGCTGTGGGGGGCTGGGGAGCAGTTCTTC	CAWLWGAGEQFF
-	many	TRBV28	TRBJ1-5	TGTGCCAGCAGTTTAAGCCCCTGGGGGGCAAGCAATCAGCCCCAGCATTTT	CASSLSPWGASNQPQHF
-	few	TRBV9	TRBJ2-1	TGTGCCAGCAGCGTAGCGAGGGGCTCCTACAATGAGCAGTTCTTC	CASSVARGSYNEQFF
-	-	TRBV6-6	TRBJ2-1	TGTGCCAGCAGTTACTCTGGACTCGGAAGCAATGAGCAGTTCTTC	CASSYSGLGSNEQFF
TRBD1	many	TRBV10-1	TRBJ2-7	TGCGCCAGCAGTAATATCCGGGACAGGTCCTACGAGCAGTACTTC	CASSNIRDRSYEQYF
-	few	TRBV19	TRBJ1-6	TGTGCCAGTAGTATCGAAGGGGACTCACCCCTCCACTTT	CASSIEGDSPLHF
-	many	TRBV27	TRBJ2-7	TGTGCCAGCACCTGGGCGACATCATACTACGAGCAGTACTTC	CASTWATSYYEQYF
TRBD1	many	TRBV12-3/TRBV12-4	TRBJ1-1	TGTGCCAGCAGTATTGGACAGGGCCGGACTGAAGCTTTCTTT	CASSIGQGRTEAFF
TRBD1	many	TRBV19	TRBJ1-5	TGTGCCAGTAGTATCCCTCGACAGGGGGCGAGTGGCCATTCATTTTATAGCAATCAGCCCCAGCATTTT	CASSIPRQGASGHSFYSNQPQHF
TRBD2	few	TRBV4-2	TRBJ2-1	TGTGCCAGCAGCCAAGAACCTGGAGCGGGGGCGGGGGATGAGCAGTTCTTC	CASSQEPGAGAGDEQFF
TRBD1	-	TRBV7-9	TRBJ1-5	TGTGCCAGCAGCTTTGACAGGGGTCAGCCCCAGCATTTT	CASSFDRGQPQHF
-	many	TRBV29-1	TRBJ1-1	TGCAGCGTTGCGGGGATAAACTTCTTGAACACTGAAGCTTTCTTT	CSVAGINFLNTEAFF
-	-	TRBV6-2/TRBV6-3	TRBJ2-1	TGTGCCAGCAGCGCCTCCGGGACCCTTTCCTACAATGAGCAGTTCTTC	CASSASGTLSYNEQFF
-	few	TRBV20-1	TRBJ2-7	TGCAGTGCTAGACCGACAAATTCCTACGAGCAGTACTTC	CSARPTNSYEQYF
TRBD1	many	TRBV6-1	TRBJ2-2	TGTGCCAGCAGTTACCACGACAGGGGCCAAGGAGGGGAGCTGTTTTTT	CASSYHDRGQGGELFF
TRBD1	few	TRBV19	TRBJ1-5	TGTGCCAGTAGTACCGGGACAGCAGGCAATCAGCCCCAGCATTTT	CASSTGTAGNQPQHF
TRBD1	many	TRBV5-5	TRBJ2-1	TGTGCCAGCAGCCGAACCCCAGGACAGGGCAGTATCGTAGTGAGGCAGTTCTTC	CASSRTPGQGSIVVRQFF
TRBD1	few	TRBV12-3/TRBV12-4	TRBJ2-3	TGTGCCAGCAGTTGGGGGACAGGGGGAGATACGCAGTATTTT	CASSWGTGGDTQYF
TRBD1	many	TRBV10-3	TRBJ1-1	TGTGCCATCAGGCCGACAGGGGCCGGGGACACTGAAGCTTTCTTT	CAIRPTGAGDTEAFF
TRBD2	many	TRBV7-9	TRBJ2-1	TGTGCCAGCAGCCAGGGGACTAGCGGGGGGTTGTACAATGAGCAGTTCTTC	CASSQGTSGGLYNEQFF
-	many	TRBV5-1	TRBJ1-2	TGCGCCAGCAGCTGGGGGAACTATGGCTACACCTTC	CASSWGNYGYTF
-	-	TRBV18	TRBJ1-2	TGTGCCAGCTCACCACCTGTCGGGACCGCCACCTCTAGAAGGGGCTACACCTTC	CASSPPVGTATSRRGYTF
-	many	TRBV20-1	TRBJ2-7	TGCAGTGCTAGAGGGACCAGGGCATCCTACGAGCAGTACTTC	CSARGTRASYEQYF
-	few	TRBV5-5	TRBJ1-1	TGTGCCAGCAGCGGGGACGTAGGAAATCCCTTCATGAACACTGAAGCTTTCTTT	CASSGDVGNPFMNTEAFF
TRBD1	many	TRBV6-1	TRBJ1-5	TGTGCCAGCAGTATACGGACAGGGCAGGGTCAGCCCCAGCATTTT	CASSIRTGQGQPQHF
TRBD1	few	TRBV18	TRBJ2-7	TGTGCCAGCTCACCACAGGCCCCCAGGGGGTACTCCTACGAGCAGTACTTC	CASSPQAPRGYSYEQYF
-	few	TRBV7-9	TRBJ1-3	TGTGCCAGCAGCTTATTCGGTAACTCTGGAAACACCATATATTTT	CASSLFGNSGNTIYF